These 5 T cell receptor beta chains were all obtained from the same sample, sequenced in a study of cytomegalovirus exposure and HLA in healthy donors. The primer mix had 60 Vbeta and 13 Jbeta primers. The table came from immunoSEQ multiplex PCR; TCRdb's copy has only in-frame clones and leaves some out. Of more than 150,000 clones in the sample, over 75% were seen once. Sequencing input: PBMCs. These receptors all come from a girl under three years old in good health and CMV-seronegative.

The rearrangement joins TRBV5-4 to TRBJ1-2; 7 bases map to TRBD1. CDR1 and CDR2 (germline): SGHNT, YYREEE (reference sequence). The CDR3 consists of 12 residues. The junction had 2 bases not matched to a gene; V was cut back by 4 bases and J by 5 bases. The CDR3 bases are TGTGCCAGCAGCGCCAGGGGGTATGGCTACACCTTC. Protein: CASSARGYGYTF.

V usage is TRBV27 and J usage is TRBJ2-3; D is perhaps TRBD1 (5 bases). V dropped 5 bases and J dropped 4 bases, with 10 bases sitting between them. Germline V gene sequence: CDR1 MNHEY, CDR2 SMNVEV (reference sequence). There are 13 residues in the CDR3. The CDR3 region is CASSGDRADTQYF. In nucleotides, the CDR3 is TGTGCCAGCAGTGGCGACAGAGCAGATACGCAGTATTTT.

The genes are TRBV5-1 and TRBJ2-2, with 8 bases aligning to TRBD2. The germline CDR1 and CDR2 sequences are SGHRS and YFSETQ. Trimming cost V 0 bases and J 4 bases; bases outside gene matches: 8. This CDR3 spans 17 amino acids. Written as DNA, the CDR3 is TGCGCCAGCAGCTTGGTTACGGGACTAGATGGCACCGGGGAGCTGTTTTTT. Its translation: CASSLVTGLDGTGELFF.

This rearrangement joins TRBV29-1 to TRBJ2-7; D possibly corresponds to TRBD2 (5 bases). Germline V gene data show CDR1 as SQVTM and CDR2 as ANQGSEA. Trimming took off 6 bases at V and 0 bases at J, with 15 bases between the two ends. The CDR3 consists of 14 residues. This chain's CDR3 is CSVTGISSSYEQYF. In DNA form, the CDR3 reads TGCAGCGTAACCGGGATATCGTCCTCCTACGAGCAGTACTTC.

The CDR3 nucleotides are TGTGCCAGCAGTACTCTCTCTCAGGGAGAGCAGTTCTTC. Translation gives CASSTLSQGEQFF. The rearrangement joins TRBV27 to TRBJ2-1; possibly TRBD1 for D (5 bases). Trimming took off 5 bases at V and 10 bases at J, with 15 bases between the two ends. Germline V gene sequence: CDR1 MNHEY, CDR2 SMNVEV (reference sequence). This CDR3 contains 13 residues.